Each of the 30 T cell receptor beta chains below was sequenced from the same sample in a study of Ad26.COV2.S vaccination and SARS-CoV-2 variants. Sequenced by immunoSEQ multiplex PCR; TCRdb stores in-frame clones only, minus some. The sample includes some 340,000 clones, over 80% of them seen just once. The sample's treatment: some 20 received Ad26.COV2.S at low or high dose, single or two shots; 5 received placebo; per-sample allocation not given. Collection of the samples took place on day 63 after the first injection of vaccine or placebo. The sequencing here drew on peripheral blood, taken in a trial of Ad26.COV2.S vaccine versus placebo. The receptors come from a person aged 18-60 years who received the Ad26.COV2.S COVID-19 vaccine or a placebo.

The V and J genes are TRBV4-1 and TRBJ2-2; 10 bases align to TRBD2. This CDR3 comprises 13 residues. CDR1 MGHRA and CDR2 YSYEKL come from the germline V gene. The V gene end was trimmed by 6 bases and the J gene end by 5 bases; junction bases not matched to a gene: 0. Written as DNA, the CDR3 is TGCGCCAGCAGACTAGCGGGGACCGGGGAGCTGTTTTTT. Protein: CASRLAGTGELFF.

This rearrangement joins TRBV7-9 to TRBJ2-7; D remains unclear. V shed 5 bases and J shed 0 bases, with 2 bases lying between them. Germline V gives CDR1 SEHNR, CDR2 FQNEAQ (reference sequence). The CDR3 has 11 residues. The CDR3 bases are TGTGCCAGCAGCCTCTCCTACGAGCAGTACTTC. Translating it yields CASSLSYEQYF.

The chain combines TRBV30 with TRBJ1-6; no reliable D call. Germline V CDR1 and CDR2: GTSNPN, SVGIG (reference sequence). V shed 4 bases and J shed 4 bases, with 5 bases lying between them. This CDR3 region has 12 residues. Written as DNA, the CDR3 is TGTGCCTGGACAGAGTATAATTCACCCCTCCACTTT. It codes for CAWTEYNSPLHF.

The chain employs TRBV19 and TRBJ1-1; 11 positions agree with TRBD1. J gave up 2 bases and V 4 bases, and 9 bases lay outside the gene matches. This CDR3 has 17 residues. Germline V lookup: CDR1 LNHDA, CDR2 SQIVND (reference sequence). The CDR3 is CASSNTGTGGRNTEAFF. CDR3 sequence (DNA): TGTGCCAGTAGTAACACCGGGACAGGGGGACGAAACACTGAAGCTTTCTTT. Looking up the rest from reference TRBV19 and TRBJ1-1 gives the full variable domain: DGGITQSPKYLFRKEGQNVTLSCEQNLNHDAMYWYRQDPGQGLRLIYYSQIVNDFQKGDIAEGYSVSREKKESFPLTVTSAQKNPTAFYLCASSNTGTGGRNTEAFFGQGTRLTVV.

The V gene is TRBV5-4, the J gene TRBJ2-1; 7 bases match TRBD1. The germline V gene encodes CDR1 SGHNT and CDR2 YYREEE (reference sequence). J gave up 2 bases and V 0 bases, and 5 bases lay outside the gene matches. This CDR3 region has 16 residues. The CDR3 DNA reads TGTGCCAGCAGCTTGGAGGGACAGCCCGCCTACAATGAGCAGTTCTTC. It encodes CASSLEGQPAYNEQFF.

This clone was seen a single time. The J gene is TRBJ2-1, the V gene TRBV7-9, with 8 bases fitting TRBD1. Trimming at V came to 5 bases and at J to 7 bases, leaving 10 bases not matched to a gene. Germline V CDR1 and CDR2: SEHNR, FQNEAQ (reference sequence). The CDR3 contains 15 residues. CDR3 protein: CASSPWDRRINEQFF. In DNA, the CDR3 is TGTGCCAGCAGCCCTTGGGACAGGCGTATAAATGAGCAGTTCTTC.

Only one count was recorded for this clone. Other DNA variants within this sample encode the same CDR3. The chain uses TRBV18 and TRBJ2-5; unclear D gene. This CDR3 has 12 amino acids. The V gene's germline CDR1 is KGHSH and CDR2 LQKENI. V shed 1 base and J shed 3 bases, with 3 bases lying between them. In nucleotides, the CDR3 is TGTGCCAGCTCACCACAAGAAGAGACCCAGTACTTC. It encodes CASSPQEETQYF. Full variable domain (rest looked up from reference TRBV18 and TRBJ2-5): NAGVMQNPRHLVRRRGQEARLRCSPMKGHSHVYWYRQLPEEGLKFMVYLQKENIIDESGMPKERFSAEFPKEGPSILRIQQVVRGDSAAYFCASSPQEETQYFGPGTRLLVL.

A few counts support this clone. The genes are TRBV6-5 and TRBJ1-2; 8 nucleotides align to TRBD1. Looked up from germline, CDR1 is MNHEY and CDR2 is SVGAGI. Losses at the gene ends were 6 bases for V and 3 bases for J; bases not matched to a gene: 0. CDR3 length: 12 residues. The chain's CDR3 is CASRTGDYGYTF. CDR3 coding DNA: TGTGCCAGCAGGACAGGGGACTATGGCTACACCTTC.

The chain has TRBV2 and TRBJ2-7; 8 nucleotides match TRBD1. Germline loops: CDR1 SNHLY, CDR2 FYNNEI. V trimming: 0 bases; J trimming: 4 bases; junction bases outside the gene matches: 11. The CDR3 length is 17 residues. The CDR3 DNA sequence: TGTGCCAGCAGTGAAGCAATACTTAGGGACAGGCAGTACGAGCAGTACTTC. It codes for CASSEAILRDRQYEQYF.

This chain links TRBV9 with TRBJ1-6; D remains ambiguous. Trimming took 0 bases from V and 0 from J, leaving 10 bases between them. The CDR3 length is 17 residues. CDR1 SGDLS and CDR2 YYNGEE come from the germline V gene. The CDR3 DNA is TGTGCCAGCAGCGTAGGTATCGGCCGCTCCTATAATTCACCCCTCCACTTT. This translates into CASSVGIGRSYNSPLHF. The whole variable domain, remainder taken from reference TRBV9 and TRBJ1-6, is DSGVTQTPKHLITATGQRVTLRCSPRSGDLSVYWYQQSLDQGLQFLIQYYNGEERAKGNILERFSAQQFPDLHSELNLSSLELGDSALYFCASSVGIGRSYNSPLHFGNGTRLTVT.

The V gene is TRBV9, the J gene TRBJ2-6, with D uncertain. V was trimmed by 3 bases and J by 0 bases, leaving 10 bases between them. The CDR3 is 16 residues long. The V gene's germline CDR1 is SGDLS and CDR2 YYNGEE. The CDR3 spells CASSERRPSGANVLTF. In nucleotides, the CDR3 is TGTGCCAGCAGCGAGAGACGGCCCTCTGGGGCCAACGTCCTGACTTTC.

The gene calls are TRBV5-1 and TRBJ1-4, with D possibly being TRBD1 (5 bases). Germline lookup yields CDR1 SGHRS and CDR2 YFSETQ. The CDR3 totals 15 residues. V lost 8 bases and J 5 bases, leaving 19 bases between the germline ends. The CDR3 DNA is TGCGCCAGTCGGACAACGCTAGGTGTGAATGAAAAACTGTTTTTT. Translation: CASRTTLGVNEKLFF.

The chain couples TRBV11-3 to TRBJ2-3, with D tentatively TRBD2 (6 bases). CDR1 SGHNT and CDR2 YENEEA come from the germline V gene. V shed 5 bases and J shed 3 bases, with 21 bases lying between them. The CDR3 is 17 residues long. Written as DNA, the CDR3 is TGTGCCAGCAGCCTCACGGTAGGAGGGGTTGGGACAGATACGCAGTATTTT. It encodes CASSLTVGGVGTDTQYF. The whole variable domain, remainder taken from reference TRBV11-3 and TRBJ2-3, is EAGVVQSPRYKIIEKKQPVAFWCNPISGHNTLYWYLQNLGQGPELLIRYENEEAVDDSQLPKDRFSAERLKGVDSTLKIQPAELGDSAVYLCASSLTVGGVGTDTQYFGPGTRLTVL.

The chain links TRBV19 to TRBJ1-5; D unclear. The V end lost 5 bases, the J end lost 1 base, and 15 bases lay between the germline ends. CDR3 length equals 16 residues. Germline CDR1 LNHDA, CDR2 SQIVND (reference sequence). The CDR3, as DNA: TGTGCCAGTAGTGTCCAAGGGAGCCTAAGCAATCAGCCCCAGCATTTT. Translated, it gives CASSVQGSLSNQPQHF.

This chain links TRBV5-1 with TRBJ2-7; 8 nucleotides align to TRBD1. With V trimmed by 1 base and J by 4 bases, 10 bases remained unmatched. CDR3 length: 16 amino acids. Germline loops: CDR1 SGHRS, CDR2 YFSETQ. CDR3 protein: CASSLQGTGRFYEQYF. DNA for the CDR3: TGCGCCAGCAGCTTGCAGGGGACAGGCAGATTTTACGAGCAGTACTTC.

This sequence joins TRBV25-1 and TRBJ2-6, with a weak D call TRBD1 (5 bases). This CDR3 is built from 15 residues. Trimming shortened V by 6 bases and J by 0 bases, and 9 bases separated the two germline ends. The germline V gene encodes CDR1 MGHDK and CDR2 SYGVNS. The CDR3 loop is CASRRDSSGANVLTF. For the CDR3, the DNA is TGTGCCAGCAGAAGAGACAGCTCTGGGGCCAACGTCCTGACTTTC.

This chain links TRBV21-1 with TRBJ2-7; TRBD2 is taken as the D call from the table, unchecked against the DNA. TRBV21-1 is described as a pseudogene. The CDR3 consists of 15 residues. The CDR3 protein is CASSKIRLNYYEQYF. The CDR3 nucleotides are TGTGCCAGCAGCAAAATTCGACTGAATTACTACGAGCAGTACTTC.

The rearrangement links TRBV4-2 to TRBJ2-2, with D maybe TRBD2 (7 bases). Between the trimmed V and J ends, which lost 4 bases and 3 bases, there was a span of 15 bases. Germline CDR1 reads LGHNA; CDR2 reads YNFKEQ. This CDR3 is 16 amino acids long. This CDR3 reads CASSPDGGRDTGELFF. As DNA, the CDR3 is TGTGCCAGCAGCCCTGACGGGGGGCGAGACACCGGGGAGCTGTTTTTT.

Turning to this clone: This CDR3 is also generated by other DNA sequences in the sample. The V and J genes are TRBV5-1 and TRBJ1-5, with D maybe TRBD1 (6 bases). Between the trimmed V and J ends, which lost 0 bases and 5 bases, there was a span of 12 bases. The CDR3 consists of 15 residues. Germline V gene lookup returns CDR1 SGHRS and CDR2 YFSETQ. The CDR3: CASSLDGTPDQPQHF. CDR3 nucleotides: TGCGCCAGCAGCTTGGACGGGACACCCGATCAGCCCCAGCATTTT.

DNA of the CDR3: TGTGCCAGCAGCTTAGCAGGGGGGGGCAATCAGCCCCAGCATTTT. Amino acids: CASSLAGGGNQPQHF. V is TRBV7-2 and J is TRBJ1-5, with D possibly being TRBD1 (6 bases). The CDR3 has 15 amino acids. CDR1 SGHTA and CDR2 FQGNSA come from the germline V gene. V gave up 0 bases and J gave up 2 bases, with 8 bases separating them.

This clone was seen many times. The rearrangement links TRBV7-3 to TRBJ1-1; D gene unclear. Germline CDR1 reads SGHTA; CDR2 reads FQGTGA. V lost 1 base, J lost 5 bases, and 14 bases lay in between. The CDR3 consists of 15 residues. DNA of the CDR3: TGTGCCAGCAGCTTAAGCCCGGGAGGGAGGACTGAAGCTTTCTTT. This sequence encodes CASSLSPGGRTEAFF.

This clone came up many times. The chain joins TRBV7-2 to TRBJ1-1; D is uncertain. The CDR3 runs to 12 residues. Trimming pared 2 bases from V and 5 bases from J, leaving 6 bases between. Germline CDR1 is SGHTA and CDR2 is FQGNSA. The CDR3 sequence is CASSLLRTEAFF. As DNA, the CDR3 is TGTGCCAGCAGCTTACTGCGTACTGAAGCTTTCTTT.

The chain couples TRBV27 to TRBJ2-2, with TRBD1 identical over 7 bases. The CDR3 length is 12 residues. The germline CDR1 and CDR2 sequences are MNHEY and SMNVEV (reference sequence). V shed 8 bases, J shed 5 bases, and the junction held 2 bases outside the gene matches. CDR3 loop: CASGTATGELFF. The DNA for the CDR3 is TGTGCCAGCGGGACAGCGACCGGGGAGCTGTTTTTT.

The chain joins TRBV7-9 to TRBJ1-5; D may be TRBD1 (6 bases). Between the trimmed V and J ends, which lost 1 base and 4 bases, there was a span of 17 bases. The germline V gene has CDR1 SEHNR and CDR2 FQNEAQ (reference sequence). The CDR3 contains 17 residues. The CDR3 DNA follows: TGTGCCAGCAGCTTAGAGGGCGGTTGGGGGGCGAATCAGCCCCAGCATTTT. As protein: CASSLEGGWGANQPQHF.

The J gene is TRBJ1-2, the V gene TRBV7-9; the match to TRBD1 covers 7 bases. This CDR3 region has 15 residues. V lost 1 base and J lost 5; bases outside the gene matches: 7. Germline CDR1 is SEHNR and CDR2 is FQNEAQ (reference sequence). CDR3 in amino acids: CASSLGQGQHYGYTF. The DNA of the CDR3 is TGTGCCAGCAGCTTAGGACAGGGACAGCATTATGGCTACACCTTC.

This clone was observed a few times. V is TRBV6-5 and J is TRBJ1-1; no firm D call. The CDR3 is 14 residues long. The ends were cut back, 6 bases at V and 8 bases at J, with 19 bases in the middle. CDR1 is MNHEY and CDR2 is SVGAGI in the germline V gene. CDR3 nucleotides: TGTGCCAGCAGCTACCTGGGCGGACGAGGGGAAGCTTTCTTT. Translation: CASSYLGGRGEAFF.

The V and J genes are TRBV28 and TRBJ2-7; D is perhaps TRBD1 (6 bases). From germline, CDR1 is MDHEN and CDR2 SYDVKM. The length of the CDR3 is 14 residues. The V gene lost 2 bases and the J gene lost 2 bases, with 10 bases spanning the gap. This CDR3 is CASSLDRPTYEQYF. The CDR3, as DNA: TGTGCCAGCAGTTTAGACAGGCCTACCTACGAGCAGTACTTC.

The V gene is TRBV2, the J gene TRBJ2-5, with a weak D call TRBD2 (6 bases). Trimming removed 8 bases at V and 0 bases at J, with 25 bases between. Per the germline V gene, CDR1 is SNHLY and CDR2 is FYNNEI. This CDR3 spans 18 amino acids. CDR3 residues: CASSLGPHHGGNQETQYF. CDR3 bases: TGTGCCAGCTCCCTGGGCCCTCACCATGGGGGGAACCAAGAGACCCAGTACTTC.

This chain joins TRBV18 and TRBJ1-6; D call uncertain. Germline CDR1 and CDR2: KGHSH and LQKENI. The ends were cut back, 1 base at V and 9 bases at J, with 7 bases in the middle. The CDR3 loop spans 13 amino acids. CDR3 nucleotides: TGTGCCAGCTCACCACAAGAGGGTTCACCCCTCCACTTT. This translates into CASSPQEGSPLHF.

This clone was recorded a few times. The J gene is TRBJ1-6, the V gene TRBV27, with D possibly matching TRBD1 (5 bases). In germline, CDR1 is MNHEY, CDR2 SMNVEV (reference sequence). The CDR3 spans 16 residues. Trimming shortened V by 6 bases and J by 10 bases, and 22 bases separated the two germline ends. This CDR3 is CASSALAGVASSPLHF. CDR3 DNA: TGTGCCAGCAGCGCCTTAGCGGGGGTGGCTAGCTCACCCCTCCACTTT.